The 13 T cell receptor beta chains given below trace back to one sample, sequenced in a study of blood T cell repertoires in COVID-19. Measured with immunoSEQ multiplex PCR; TCRdb has only the in-frame clones, and not every one. The top ten clones hold more than 10% of a sample with 81,000 or so clones, about nine tenths of them seen once. Sequencing was done on a sample of peripheral blood. The receptors here all came from an older man with active or convalescent COVID-19.

The chain recombines TRBV27 with TRBJ1-5; the match to TRBD1 covers 9 bases. The length of the CDR3 is 16 residues. The V gene end was trimmed by 3 bases and the J gene end by 5 bases; junction bases not matched to a gene: 8. The germline CDR1 and CDR2 sequences are MNHEY and SMNVEV (reference sequence). CDR3 nucleotides: TGTGCCAGCAGTTTCCGACAGGGGGTCCGACATCAGCCCCAGCATTTT. Its translation: CASSFRQGVRHQPQHF.

The genes are TRBV6-6 and TRBJ1-3; TRBD1 might be the D (5 bases). CDR1 and CDR2 from the germline V gene are MNHNY and SVGAGI (reference sequence). V was shortened by 7 bases and J by 0 bases, with 13 bases between the two germline ends. This CDR3 region has 15 residues. The CDR3 is CASKAGSYSGNTIYF. Written as DNA, the CDR3 is TGTGCCAGCAAGGCAGGGTCTTACTCTGGAAACACCATATATTTT.

The chain couples TRBV3-1 (or the pseudogene TRBV3-2) to TRBJ1-5; D is unclear. Germline V gene data show CDR1 as LGHDT and CDR2 as YNNKEL (reference sequence). V was cut by 5 bases and J by 0 bases, with 14 bases left in between. CDR3 length: 16 amino acids. Here the CDR3 DNA reads TGTGCCAGCAGCGTCCCACGCAGGTCTAGCAATCAGCCCCAGCATTTT. Residues: CASSVPRRSSNQPQHF.

J is TRBJ2-7 and V is TRBV4-1; weak D call: TRBD2 (6 bases). V was cut by 3 bases and J by 0 bases, with 12 bases left in between. The CDR3 is made up of 15 amino acids. In germline, CDR1 is MGHRA, CDR2 YSYEKL. The CDR3 DNA sequence: TGCGCCAGCAGCCAGGGGGGAAGCGGCTCCTACGAGCAGTACTTC. Amino acids: CASSQGGSGSYEQYF.

This rearrangement joins TRBV7-2 to TRBJ2-1; D is possibly TRBD2 (6 bases). The CDR3 is 13 amino acids. Germline loops: CDR1 SGHTA, CDR2 FQGNSA. V lost 1 base, J lost 6 bases, and 7 bases lay in between. The CDR3 DNA sequence: TGTGCCAGCAGCTTAGTCGGGGGCAATGAGCAGTTCTTC. It yields the protein CASSLVGGNEQFF.

This chain's CDR3 is CATSAHTGGAYNEQFF. The CDR3, as DNA: TGTGCCACCAGTGCCCATACAGGGGGGGCCTACAATGAGCAGTTCTTC. The chain joins TRBV24-1 to TRBJ2-1, with D possibly TRBD1 on 8 matching bases. The ends were cut back, 5 bases at V and 2 bases at J, with 15 bases in the middle. The germline CDR1 and CDR2 sequences are KGHDR and SFDVKD. There are 16 residues in the CDR3.

The V and J genes are TRBV7-2 and TRBJ1-2, with 7 bases identical to TRBD1. The CDR3 loop spans 15 amino acids. The V segment lost 1 base and the J segment 0 bases; nucleotides outside the gene matches: 2. Germline values: CDR1 SGHTA, CDR2 FQGNSA. The CDR3 DNA reads as TGTGCCAGCAGCTTAGGTGGACAGGCTAACTATGGCTACACCTTC. It yields the protein CASSLGGQANYGYTF.

The V call is TRBV5-4, the J call TRBJ1-3; D is undetermined. CDR1 is SGHNT and CDR2 is YYREEE in the germline V gene (reference sequence). Trimming pared 4 bases from V and 5 bases from J, leaving 19 bases between. The CDR3 consists of 16 residues. The CDR3 region has the DNA TGTGCCAGCAGCGACGGAGGGCCGGTACAGAGAAACACCATATATTTT. As protein: CASSDGGPVQRNTIYF.

The chain joins TRBV6-5 to TRBJ1-1, with D tentatively TRBD1 (5 bases). The germline V and J ends were trimmed by 0 bases and 6 bases, with 14 bases remaining between them. This CDR3 comprises 15 residues. Germline assignment: CDR1 MNHEY and CDR2 SVGAGI. The CDR3: CASSYSGRKGSEAFF. DNA of the CDR3: TGTGCCAGCAGTTACTCGGGCAGAAAGGGGTCTGAAGCTTTCTTT.

The V gene is TRBV4-3, the J gene TRBJ2-4; 7 bases fit TRBD2. This CDR3 is 17 amino acids long. CDR1 is LGHNA and CDR2 is YSLEER in the germline V gene. With 4 bases clipped from V and 1 base from J, the junction kept 10 bases outside the gene matches. The CDR3 reads CASSLGRGWGAKNIQYF. The CDR3 region has the DNA TGCGCCAGCAGCCTAGGGAGGGGATGGGGTGCCAAAAACATTCAGTACTTC.

The chain has TRBV10-3 and TRBJ2-2, with D perhaps TRBD1 (6 bases). V lost 6 bases and J 5 bases, leaving 19 bases between the germline ends. The CDR3 is made up of 16 amino acids. From germline, CDR1 is ENHRY and CDR2 SYGVKD. This CDR3 reads CAISSPETQGTGELFF. CDR3 coding DNA: TGTGCCATCAGCAGCCCCGAAACCCAGGGGACCGGGGAGCTGTTTTTT.

The V gene is TRBV7-9, the J gene TRBJ2-2, with D perhaps TRBD2 (7 bases). This CDR3 is 16 amino acids long. V was pared by 0 bases and J by 2 bases, with 10 bases between. Germline V gene lookup returns CDR1 SEHNR and CDR2 FQNEAQ (reference sequence). This CDR3 reads CASSLAGGRNTGELFF. In DNA form, the CDR3 reads TGTGCCAGCAGCTTAGCGGGGGGGCGTAACACCGGGGAGCTGTTTTTT.

This chain connects TRBV28 to TRBJ1-1; the D gene is possibly TRBD1 (5 bases). This CDR3 has 13 amino acids. The germline V gene encodes CDR1 MDHEN and CDR2 SYDVKM. V was trimmed by 5 bases and J by 1 base, leaving 8 bases between them. The CDR3 region is CASSPTGNTEAFF. The DNA of the CDR3 is TGTGCCAGCAGTCCCACAGGGAACACTGAAGCTTTCTTT.